Below, 20 T cell receptor beta chains from the same sample are listed, as sequenced in a study of spatial heterogeneity in lung cancer. Time point here: sample taken at primary tumor resection. One entry per CDR3 protein results from TCRdb running MiXCR on the 5' RACE reads. There are more than 550 distinct CDR3 sequences in the sample; over 30% occur only once, and about 25% lies in the top ten. The sequencing used normal lung tissue next to the tumor, collected at surgery. These receptors were taken from a male donor with early-stage non-small cell lung cancer.

For this clonotype: This beta chain is an off-target read within a library intended for alpha chains, so its frequency means little. The CDR3 nucleotides are TGTGCCAGCAGTTATCCGGGCAGCGGCACCGGGGAGCTGTTTTTT. Translation: CASSYPGSGTGELFF. The chain recombines TRBV6-5 with TRBJ2-2; possible D gene TRBD2, 5 bases. Looked up from germline, CDR1 is MNHEY and CDR2 is SVGAGI. This CDR3 is 15 amino acids long. V was shortened by 3 bases and J by 4 bases, with 12 bases between the two germline ends.

This clonotype is classed as large. As an off-target read in a library built for alpha chains, this beta chain has a frequency of little significance. This rearrangement joins TRBV29-1 to TRBJ2-5; TRBD2 matches at 12 bases. CDR1 is SQVTM, CDR2 ANQGSEA, per germline. The CDR3 spans 17 residues. J gave up 4 bases and V 5 bases, and 14 bases lay outside the gene matches. As DNA, the CDR3 is TGCAGCGTTCGGGGCAGGACTAGCGGGAAAAGAAGAGAGACCCAGTACTTC. Its protein product is CSVRGRTSGKRRETQYF.

In its sample, this clonotype was seen a few times. This beta chain represents an off-target read in a library built for alpha chains; its size is of limited meaning. The chain joins TRBV20-1 to TRBJ2-7; perhaps TRBD2 as D (5 bases). Germline CDR1 and CDR2: DFQATT and SNEGSKA (reference sequence). The CDR3 has 13 residues. Trimming removed 3 bases from V and 6 bases from J, with 15 bases in between. CDR3 in amino acids: CSASRPGSLEQYF. The CDR3, as DNA: TGCAGTGCTAGTCGTCCGGGGTCCCTCGAGCAGTACTTC.

Worth noting for this clonotype: This beta chain is an unintended read in a library built for alpha chains; its size means little. The rearrangement uses TRBV5-1 and TRBJ2-7; 11 bases are a match to TRBD2. Unmatched junction bases numbered 9, after V lost 4 bases and J lost 0 bases. The germline gives CDR1 SGHRS, CDR2 YFSETQ. There are 17 residues in the CDR3. The CDR3: CASSQTSGGTSSYEQYF. Here the CDR3 DNA reads TGCGCCAGCAGCCAAACTAGCGGGGGCACTAGCTCCTACGAGCAGTACTTC. The variable domain in full, with the rest retrieved from reference TRBV5-1 and TRBJ2-7, is KAGVTQTPRYLIKTRGQQVTLSCSPISGHRSVSWYQQTPGQGLQFLFEYFSETQRNKGNFPGRFSGRQFSNSRSEMNVSTLELGDSALYLCASSQTSGGTSSYEQYFGPGTRLTVT.

This clonotype turned up a few times. Because this beta chain is a stray read in a library intended to capture alpha chains, its abundance should not be given much weight. The V call is TRBV5-6, the J call TRBJ2-3, with D maybe TRBD2 (5 bases). V shed 0 bases and J shed 2 bases, with 10 bases lying between them. Germline loops: CDR1 SGHDT, CDR2 YYEEEE. This CDR3 comprises 15 residues. The CDR3 nucleotides read TGTGCCAGCAGCTTGGATTACCGGGACACAGATACGCAGTATTTT. It is translated as CASSLDYRDTDTQYF.

In this sample, this clonotype turned up a few times. This beta chain is a stray sequence in a library constructed for alpha chains; its clone size is not meaningful. The chain combines TRBV6-5 with TRBJ2-7, with 12 bases identical to TRBD2. Per germline, CDR1 MNHEY and CDR2 SVGAGI. This CDR3 spans 14 amino acids. The V and J ends lost 5 bases and 4 bases, in that order; junction bases with no gene match: 3. The CDR3 nucleotides read TGTGCCAGCAGTCGGACTAGCGGGACGTACGAGCAGTACTTC. Amino acids: CASSRTSGTYEQYF.

As for this clonotype: This beta chain slipped into a library made for alpha chains as a stray read, so its size is not meaningful. The chain combines TRBV20-1 with TRBJ2-2; 10 nucleotides line up with TRBD2. V trimming: 6 bases; J trimming: 2 bases; junction bases outside the gene matches: 3. The CDR3 has 14 residues. CDR1 is DFQATT, CDR2 SNEGSKA, per germline (reference sequence). CDR3 sequence reads: CSARTSGNTGELFF. The CDR3 DNA is TGCAGTGCCCGGACTAGCGGCAACACCGGGGAGCTGTTTTTT.

In its sample, this clonotype was seen a few times. Little can be read into the size of this beta chain, an off-target read in a library designed for alpha chains. V and J are TRBV9 and TRBJ2-3, with 8 bases identical to TRBD2. With V trimmed by 5 bases and J by 6 bases, 5 bases remained unmatched. Germline V gives CDR1 SGDLS, CDR2 YYNGEE. CDR3 length: 13 amino acids. The CDR3 DNA is TGTGCCAGCAGGCCAAGCGGGAGTGATACGCAGTATTTT. Protein sequence: CASRPSGSDTQYF. The variable domain in full, with the rest retrieved from reference TRBV9 and TRBJ2-3, is DSGVTQTPKHLITATGQRVTLRCSPRSGDLSVYWYQQSLDQGLQFLIQYYNGEERAKGNILERFSAQQFPDLHSELNLSSLELGDSALYFCASRPSGSDTQYFGPGTRLTVL.

Sample share makes this clonotype large. This beta chain represents an off-target read in a library built for alpha chains; its size is of limited meaning. The V call is TRBV20-1, the J call TRBJ2-5; 10 bases agree with TRBD2. V dropped 1 base and J dropped 5; count of bases not matched to a gene: 4. The CDR3 is made up of 14 amino acids. Germline CDR1 and CDR2: DFQATT and SNEGSKA (reference sequence). CDR3 nucleotide sequence: TGCAGTGCTAGAGGGCCTAGCGGGAGTGAGACCCAGTACTTC. Translating it yields CSARGPSGSETQYF.

This clonotype has a handful of counts. In a library made to pick up alpha chains, this beta chain is a stray read with a size that means little. This chain uses TRBV21-1 with TRBJ2-5. TRBV21-1 is a recognized pseudogene. The CDR3 consists of 15 residues. CDR3: CASSKGSILGETQYF. The CDR3 coding sequence is TGTGCCAGCAGCAAAGGGAGTATTCTTGGAGAGACCCAGTACTTC.

This clonotype was counted only a few times. The library was built for alpha chains, so this beta chain is an off-target read and its size means little. The V call is TRBV5-6, the J call TRBJ2-5; 7 positions match TRBD1. V lost 0 bases to trimming and J lost 2 bases; unmatched junction nucleotides: 1. The CDR3 contains 14 residues. CDR1 is SGHDT and CDR2 is YYEEEE in the germline V gene. DNA of the CDR3: TGTGCCAGCAGCTTGGCAGGGGGACAAGAGACCCAGTACTTC. This translates into CASSLAGGQETQYF.

Within the sample, this clonotype is large (0.1 to 1%). The size of this beta chain means little, since it is a stray read in a library made for alpha chains. V usage is TRBV28 and J usage is TRBJ2-7; D ambiguous. The V gene lost 1 base and the J gene lost 6 bases, with 10 bases spanning the gap. The CDR3 covers 13 residues. Germline CDR1 and CDR2: MDHEN and SYDVKM. The CDR3 protein is CASSLSPDVEQYF. CDR3 bases: TGTGCCAGCAGTTTATCCCCCGACGTCGAGCAGTACTTC.

This clonotype turned up a few times. This beta chain represents an off-target read in a library built for alpha chains; its size is of limited meaning. The chain has TRBV28 and TRBJ2-6; TRBD1 agrees at 8 bases. The germline V gene encodes CDR1 MDHEN and CDR2 SYDVKM. The CDR3 has 13 amino acids. The ends lost 6 bases at V and 8 bases at J; junction bases unmatched: 3. The DNA of the CDR3 is TGTGCCAGCAGCCACAGGGGGACCAACGTCCTGACTTTC. Protein sequence: CASSHRGTNVLTF.

This clonotype is large by share. With the library built for alpha chains, this beta chain is off target and its frequency is not meaningful. The V and J genes are TRBV27 and TRBJ2-3; maybe TRBD1 (5 bases). The CDR3 is made up of 15 amino acids. Germline-derived CDR1 and CDR2 are MNHEY and SMNVEV (reference sequence). Trimming took 5 bases from V and 0 from J, leaving 12 bases between them. CDR3 amino acids: CASSATVSSTDTQYF. CDR3 nucleotides: TGTGCCAGCAGTGCGACAGTCTCTAGCACAGATACGCAGTATTTT.

By proportion, this clonotype is large. Since the library was made to target alpha chains, this beta chain is a stray read and its abundance is not meaningful. CDR3 in DNA: TGTGCCAGCAGCTTAGACAGACAGCCCCAGCATTTT. Protein: CASSLDRQPQHF. This sequence joins TRBV7-3 and TRBJ1-5, with D perhaps TRBD1 (5 bases). Germline-derived CDR1 and CDR2 are SGHTA and FQGTGA. The V and J ends lost 2 bases and 7 bases respectively, with 6 bases between them. The CDR3 totals 12 residues.

In the case of this clonotype: In a library made to pick up alpha chains, this beta chain is a stray read with a size that means little. V is TRBV13 and J is TRBJ2-2; 12 bases map to TRBD1. V lost 4 bases to trimming and J lost 5 bases; unmatched junction nucleotides: 2. This CDR3 is built from 15 residues. Germline assignment: CDR1 PRHDT and CDR2 FYEKMQ (reference sequence). CDR3 nucleotide sequence: TGTGCCAGCAGCTCGGGACAGGGGGCGACCGGGGAGCTGTTTTTT. Its translation is CASSSGQGATGELFF.

Points on this clonotype: In a library made to pick up alpha chains, this beta chain is a stray read with a size that means little. The chain recombines TRBV20-1 with TRBJ2-3; 7 bases map to TRBD2. Germline CDR1 DFQATT, CDR2 SNEGSKA (reference sequence). Trimming at V came to 0 bases and at J to 0 bases, leaving 3 bases not matched to a gene. This CDR3 comprises 15 residues. The CDR3 sequence: CSARDTSASTDTQYF. The CDR3 region has the DNA TGCAGTGCTAGAGATACTAGCGCTAGCACAGATACGCAGTATTTT.

The table lists this clonotype with a few counts. This beta chain lies outside the target of a library built for alpha chains; its clone size means little. V and J are TRBV20-1 and TRBJ2-7; the D gene could be TRBD1 or TRBD2 (5 bases each). The V end lost 0 bases, the J end lost 5 bases, and 20 bases lay between the germline ends. CDR1 is DFQATT, CDR2 SNEGSKA, per germline (reference sequence). The CDR3 runs 16 residues. As DNA, the CDR3 is TGCAGTGCTAGAGATGCGAAGCAGGGAGCGGTCCACGAGCAGTACTTC. Translation: CSARDAKQGAVHEQYF.

Details on this clonotype: Since it is a stray read in a library aimed at alpha chains, this beta chain has a size that is not meaningful. This chain connects TRBV11-1 to TRBJ2-3; 9 bases agree with TRBD2. The CDR3 spans 15 residues. Germline CDR1 SGHAT, CDR2 FQDESV (reference sequence). Germline trimming cut 2 bases from V and 2 bases from J; bases unmatched to any gene: 2. DNA of the CDR3: TGTGCCAGCAGCTTACTAGCGGGACCCACAGATACGCAGTATTTT. Translating it yields CASSLLAGPTDTQYF.

This clonotype was counted between two and nine times. A library made for alpha chains picked up this beta chain off target, so its size means little. J is TRBJ2-7 and V is TRBV20-1; TRBD1 matches at 11 bases. Looked up from germline, CDR1 is DFQATT and CDR2 is SNEGSKA (reference sequence). This CDR3 spans 13 amino acids. V shed 5 bases and J 7 bases; nucleotides not matched to a gene: 7. The CDR3 DNA reads as TGCAGTGCTCTCGGACAGGGGGCTAGTGAGCAGTACTTC. Its translation is CSALGQGASEQYF.